The clone carrying this TCR beta chain was counted only a few times. Its antigen remains unknown. The CDR3 runs 15 residues. Trimming at V came to 6 bases and at J to 2 bases, leaving 12 bases not matched to a gene. Germline V gene sequence: CDR1 DFQATT, CDR2 SNEGSKA (reference sequence). The data derive from a study of post-analysis software for immune sequencing data. Turning to the study itself: Patients with relapsing-remitting, secondary progressive and progressive-relapsing multiple sclerosis courses were all represented.

Study-level findings and limits: Among roughly 5 TRBV segments more frequent in patients than controls were TRBV5-6, TRBV5-1 and TRBV20-1. Controls showed significantly higher normalized Chao1 diversity than did multiple sclerosis patients.

TCR beta libraries were prepared from cDNA with unique molecular identifiers. The source material, 1 to 10 million T cells, gave rise to about 520,000 cDNA molecules. TCRdb redid the calling of the PCR reads with MiXCR, one entry per CDR3 protein. The sample lists fewer than 850,000 distinct CDR3 sequences; about 45% were seen once. The chain employs TRBV20-1 and TRBJ2-5, with 7 bases aligning to TRBD1. The sequencing sample was made of blood. The TCR was taken from a girl aged 10 to 17 with multiple sclerosis. The DNA for the CDR3 is TGCAGTGCAACCGCGCCGGGACAGTTACAAGAGACCCAGTACTTC. Translated, it gives CSATAPGQLQETQYF.